Below, one T cell receptor beta chain is given with its context. Its specific antigen is unknown. No base quality values were provided; no much bigger clone lies one nucleotide off. This entry is derived from a study of long-term antiretroviral therapy in people with HIV (dated by TCRdb to between 2021 and 2022). Regarding the study in general: The earliest samples were collected approximately a decade before the 2015 WHO recommendation for immediate ART, a period when ART was typically delayed until CD4 counts fell. This retrospective serial study examined whether starting ART and sustained HIV suppression were associated with changes in the composition and diversity of the TRB repertoire in peripheral blood. A total of under 250 cryopreserved PBMC samples came from around 30 adults with confirmed HIV infection and were collected serially over a mean of roughly six years (range 1-12). Of the approximately 30 participants with HIV, roughly twelve were female. No cross-contamination during QIAcube processing was shown when test extractions of a monoclonal T-cell line were performed alongside 25 to 35 polyclonal samples.

Participants were included only if at least one PBMC sample before ART initiation and at least two post-ART samples were available. All participants with HIV were treated in the United States of America. Cryopreserved samples of about 0.9-11 million PBMC were thawed and washed before DNA extraction. At the time of the earliest PBMC sample for each participant with HIV, ages ranged from about 23 to 60 years. Each participant contributed PBMC samples from 1-4 timepoints before ART initiation and 2-8 timepoints after ART initiation, with a median of 7 samples. Serial HIV viral load, CD4+ T-cell count, ART history and demographic data were obtained for every participant. Using a Qiagen kit on a QIAcube, genomic DNA was extracted from unsorted PBMC, with samples processed in batches of 12. Sequencing of the TRB variable region was done with the immunoSEQ hsTCRB v3.0 assay at survey level resolution. TRB sequencing targeted a depth of about 35,000-50,000 T-cell genomes per sample. An Illumina MiSeq with a v3 150-cycle kit was used to sequence the pooled TRB libraries. In the source study's methods: Repertoire analysis was performed in R inside a reproducible Nextflow workflow that covered QC, data transformation and analysis. LymphoSeq2, an R package for AIRR-Seq data exploration, was used to implement custom analyses. A few samples that yielded fewer than 5000 total TRB sequences were excluded, so that fewer than 250 HIV repertoires were analyzed. Among the 188 retained HIV repertoires, some 60 were collected before ART initiation and 120 to 140 were collected after ART initiation. Repertoires were downsampled to 5000 TRB nucleotide sequences, with summary statistics averaged over 100 downsampling iterations. The analysis kept only TRB sequences whose CDR3 regions were at least seven amino acids long. A Shannon entropy-derived clonality score and the Gini coefficient were used to measure diversity. In the repertoire networks, any two of the top 5000 CDR3 amino acid sequences were connected whenever the two sequences differed by an edit distance of one. Antigen specificity groups and MHC restriction were predicted for TRB CDR3 amino acid sequences with GLIPH2. Known CMV, EBV, HIV or tissue antigen associations were flagged by matching CDR3 amino acid sequences against VDJdb and McPAS-TCR. Pre-ART, post-ART and control groups were compared with Wilcoxon signed-rank tests and Holm-Bonferroni correction. Sourced from immuneACCESS, this table was stored by TCRdb with only in-frame sequences that have V and J called. A share of the clones is absent; for the studies checked, an unresolved V gene accounts for under half, and the remainder has no known explanation. V, J and clone size are taken as reported in that table, and D and trimming were inferred from the DNA itself. The sample table records about 21,000 clones; less than 80% of these occur just once. Of the sample, roughly 10% falls within the top ten clones.

What the authors observed across the whole study: ART initiation was associated with a significant increase in TRB diversity, but diversity stayed significantly below transplant donor controls even after long-term ART. No data were available on ART adherence, viral resistance or therapy changes, limiting inferences about post-ART repertoire changes. The repertoire was dominated across all time points by expanded TRB clones identified before ART initiation, although this dominance was seen to fluctuate and to decrease in many PLHIV after ART. Since PBMC availability was limited, sequencing covered only the TCR beta chain, with no alpha chain pairing. Unsorted PBMC were profiled instead of sorted CD4+ and CD8+ T cells because pre-ART samples had limited cell numbers. Narrower CDR3 length ranges were observed in HIV repertoires than in controls, and an antigen-experienced repertoire with only a slight naive shift after ART was suggested by the network structure. Samples dated from the mid-2000s to the late 2010s, and the ART regimens used may be less effective than current ones.

This material consisted of unsorted PBMCs, taken 4.1 years after starting antiretroviral therapy. This clonotype was sampled from a woman in her forties with HIV.

The DNA sequence reads TGTGCCAGCAGCCCCCCCGGGGGCTTCAACAATGAGCAGTTCTTC. It specifies CASSPPGGFNNEQFF. This chain is built from TRBV9 and TRBJ2-1; the D gene is possibly TRBD1 or TRBD2, with 6 bases matching each. The CDR3 holds 15 amino acids from the cysteine to the phenylalanine. This entry keeps only the CDR3 DNA: 45 bases, framed from base 1. Trimming takes 4 bases from V and 5 bases from J, and the germline ends sit 16 bases apart. From the germline V gene, CDR1 is SGDLS and CDR2 is YYNGEE. Joined to the reference TRBV9 and TRBJ2-1 proteins, this CDR3 gives the full variable domain: DSGVTQTPKHLITATGQRVTLRCSPRSGDLSVYWYQQSLDQGLQFLIQYYNGEERAKGNILERFSAQQFPDLHSELNLSSLELGDSALYFCASSPPGGFNNEQFFGPGTRLTVL.